The next 10 T cell receptor beta chains were all read from a single sample in a study of shared clonotypes between healthy human individuals. The data were produced by immunoSEQ multiplex PCR, yet TCRdb's version contains in-frame clones alone and is incomplete. The data hold a few million clones, with approximately 90% observed a single time. The source material was naive CD4+ T cells sorted from blood. The subset is: CD45RA+ positively selected. These receptors were obtained from a man aged 18 to 29 in good health.

CDR3 sequence: CASKLQGAGSDTQYF. In nucleotides, the CDR3 is TGCGCCAGCAAACTACAGGGAGCGGGCTCTGATACGCAGTATTTT. This chain connects TRBV5-1 to TRBJ2-3; either TRBD1 or TRBD2 may fit D (6 bases each). There are 15 residues in the CDR3. V dropped 6 bases and J dropped 6 bases, with 20 bases sitting between them. The germline CDR1 and CDR2 sequences are SGHRS and YFSETQ.

The V and J genes are TRBV29-1 and TRBJ2-7; D possibly corresponds to TRBD1 (5 bases). The CDR3 sequence is 13 residues long. The germline V gene has CDR1 SQVTM and CDR2 ANQGSEA. V was pared by 8 bases and J by 3 bases, with 17 bases between. CDR3 region: CSCRQGRDYEQYF. CDR3 sequence (DNA): TGCAGCTGTCGCCAGGGTAGGGACTACGAGCAGTACTTC.

The chain combines TRBV19 with TRBJ2-7; D is possibly TRBD2 (5 bases). Germline V gene data show CDR1 as LNHDA and CDR2 as SQIVND (reference sequence). V was cut by 1 base and J by 4 bases, with 11 bases left in between. This CDR3 is built from 14 residues. Written as DNA, the CDR3 is TGTGCCAGTAGTATAGGGAGCGGACCTTACGAGCAGTACTTC. Its protein product is CASSIGSGPYEQYF.

A note on this clone: Within the sample, other DNA sequences also encode this same CDR3. The rearrangement joins TRBV18 to TRBJ2-7; the D is unclear. The CDR3 totals 13 residues. The V gene's germline CDR1 is KGHSH and CDR2 LQKENI. The ends were cut back, 3 bases at V and 2 bases at J, with 8 bases in the middle. CDR3 DNA: TGTGCCAGCTCACCGGAGTTTACCTACGAGCAGTACTTC. Residues: CASSPEFTYEQYF.

This clone was observed a handful of times. This chain joins TRBV30 and TRBJ1-5; D possibly corresponds to TRBD1 (6 bases). Germline V gene sequence: CDR1 GTSNPN, CDR2 SVGIG (reference sequence). The ends were cut back, 2 bases at V and 4 bases at J, with 15 bases in the middle. The CDR3 totals 15 residues. In DNA, the CDR3 is TGTGCCTGGAGTAATGGGGGCAGGCAGAATCAGCCCCAGCATTTT. This translates into CAWSNGGRQNQPQHF.

This clone was found once. The V call is TRBV4-1, the J call TRBJ2-5; 9 bases map to TRBD2. The J segment lost 5 bases and the V segment lost 5 bases, leaving 9 bases of the junction unmatched. This CDR3 is 15 amino acids long. CDR1 MGHRA and CDR2 YSYEKL come from the germline V gene. CDR3 nucleotide sequence: TGCGCCAGCAGCGCGACCGGGACTAGCTGGGAGACCCAGTACTTC. Protein sequence: CASSATGTSWETQYF.

V gene TRBV7-3 combines with J gene TRBJ1-6; D unresolved. The V end lost 2 bases, the J end lost 13 bases, and 9 bases lay between the germline ends. The CDR3 consists of 12 residues. In germline, CDR1 is SGHTA, CDR2 FQGTGA. CDR3 DNA sequence: TGTGCCAGCAGCTTAGATGATGGGCCCCTCCACTTT. Amino acid sequence: CASSLDDGPLHF. Variable domain in full (rest from reference TRBV7-3 and TRBJ1-6): GAGVSQTPSNKVTEKGKYVELRCDPISGHTALYWYRQSLGQGPEFLIYFQGTGAADDSGLPNDRFFAVRPEGSVSTLKIQRTERGDSAVYLCASSLDDGPLHFGNGTRLTVT.

The chain is built from TRBV28 and TRBJ1-5, with D hard to call. Germline values: CDR1 MDHEN, CDR2 SYDVKM. CDR3 length: 15 amino acids. The V end lost 6 bases, the J end lost 0 bases, and 12 bases lay between the germline ends. The CDR3: CASRNGLLSNQPQHF. The CDR3 DNA sequence: TGTGCCAGCAGGAACGGACTTCTTAGCAATCAGCCCCAGCATTTT.

The J gene is TRBJ1-6, the V gene TRBV9; D gene ambiguous. Trimming removed 4 bases from V and 4 bases from J, with 18 bases in between. This CDR3 contains 17 residues. Germline lookup yields CDR1 SGDLS and CDR2 YYNGEE. CDR3 protein: CASSPGSYTAYNSPLHF. Here the CDR3 DNA reads TGTGCCAGCAGCCCCGGCAGTTATACAGCATATAATTCACCCCTCCACTTT.

V and J are TRBV11-1 and TRBJ2-3; 9 nucleotides line up with TRBD1. The CDR3 consists of 15 residues. The J segment lost 4 bases and the V segment lost 5 bases, leaving 7 bases of the junction unmatched. CDR1 and CDR2 (germline): SGHAT, FQDESV (reference sequence). The CDR3 DNA reads TGTGCCAGCAGCCCTATAGGGACAGGGTCAGATACGCAGTATTTT. It yields the protein CASSPIGTGSDTQYF.